The entry below gives a single TCR beta chain sequence along with its context. The record originates from a study of cytomegalovirus exposure and HLA in healthy donors. PCR employed 60 Vbeta and 13 Jbeta primers. Sequenced by immunoSEQ multiplex PCR; TCRdb stores in-frame clones only, minus some. The sample includes about 140,000 clones, 78% of them seen just once. Germline assignment: CDR1 MNHNS and CDR2 SASEGT. The CDR3 consists of 16 residues. Losses at the gene ends were 2 bases for V and 1 base for J; bases not matched to a gene: 7. This chain joins TRBV6-1 and TRBJ2-7; 8 bases match TRBD2. Specimen: PBMCs. The TCR was taken from a male donor in good health and CMV-seronegative. The CDR3 loop reads CASSERRLARSYEQYF. The CDR3, as DNA: TGTGCCAGCAGTGAAAGACGACTAGCGCGGTCCTACGAGCAGTACTTC.